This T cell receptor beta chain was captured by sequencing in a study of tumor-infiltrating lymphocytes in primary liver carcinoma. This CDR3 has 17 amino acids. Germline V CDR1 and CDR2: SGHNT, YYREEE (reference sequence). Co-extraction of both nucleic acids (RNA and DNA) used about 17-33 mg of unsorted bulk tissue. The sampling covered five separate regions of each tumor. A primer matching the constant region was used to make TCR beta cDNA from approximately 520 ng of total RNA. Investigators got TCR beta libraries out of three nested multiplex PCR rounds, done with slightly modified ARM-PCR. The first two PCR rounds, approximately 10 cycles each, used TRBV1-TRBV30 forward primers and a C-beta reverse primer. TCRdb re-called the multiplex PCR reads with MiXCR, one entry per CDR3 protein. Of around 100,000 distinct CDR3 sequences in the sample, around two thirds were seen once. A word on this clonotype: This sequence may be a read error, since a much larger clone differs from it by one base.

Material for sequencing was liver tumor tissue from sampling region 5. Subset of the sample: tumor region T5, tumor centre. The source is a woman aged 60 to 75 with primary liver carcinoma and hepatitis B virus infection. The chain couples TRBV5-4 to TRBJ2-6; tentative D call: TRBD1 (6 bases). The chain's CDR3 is CASSFGATGSGTNVLTF. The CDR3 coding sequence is TGTGCCAGCAGCTTTGGGGCGACAGGCTCTGGGACCAACGTCCTGACTTTC.